The 15 T cell receptor beta chains listed next were all sequenced from one sample in a study of T cell responses to AZD1222 COVID-19 vaccine. The method was immunoSEQ multiplex PCR; TCRdb's version includes in-frame clones alone and lacks a portion of them. Here the sample spans about 97,000 clones, roughly 91% being singletons. The input for sequencing was peripheral blood, taken on day 0 of AZD1222 vaccination. The receptors stem from an adult in good health.

The chain joins TRBV20-1 to TRBJ1-2, with TRBD1 as a possible D gene (5 bases). Looked up from germline, CDR1 is DFQATT and CDR2 is SNEGSKA (reference sequence). CDR3 length: 16 amino acids. V lost 3 bases, J lost 0 bases, and 17 bases lay in between. In DNA form, the CDR3 reads TGCAGTGCTAGTGCCAGTCGACAGCGAGCTAACTATGGCTACACCTTC. Translation: CSASASRQRANYGYTF.

The chain couples TRBV19 to TRBJ2-7, with D unclear. Trimming shortened V by 5 bases and J by 4 bases, and 12 bases separated the two germline ends. The length of the CDR3 is 13 residues. Germline CDR1 LNHDA, CDR2 SQIVND (reference sequence). The CDR3 nucleotides are TGTGCCAGTAGTGCTAAGGACCGGTACGAGCAGTACTTC. Translating gives CASSAKDRYEQYF.

The chain has TRBV7-3 and TRBJ2-3; TRBD2 agrees at 11 bases. J gave up 0 bases and V 4 bases, and 3 bases lay outside the gene matches. CDR1 SGHTA and CDR2 FQGTGA come from the germline V gene. The CDR3 contains 16 residues. The chain's CDR3 is CASSSGLAGSTDTQYF. The DNA of the CDR3 is TGTGCCAGCAGCTCCGGACTAGCGGGCAGCACAGATACGCAGTATTTT.

The chain is built from TRBV28 and TRBJ2-7; D is uncertain. The CDR3 runs 11 residues. The ends were cut back, 10 bases at V and 2 bases at J, with 9 bases in the middle. Germline lookup yields CDR1 MDHEN and CDR2 SYDVKM. The CDR3 sequence is CATTNPYEQYF. The DNA for the CDR3 is TGTGCCACTACGAACCCCTACGAGCAGTACTTC.

The genes are TRBV14 and TRBJ2-2; TRBD1 matches 10 bases. The CDR3 has 15 residues. Germline CDR1 reads SGHDN; CDR2 reads FVKESK. V trimming: 5 bases; J trimming: 7 bases; junction bases outside the gene matches: 7. In DNA form, the CDR3 reads TGTGCCAGCAGCTCAGACAGGGGGCGCGTCGGGGAGCTGTTTTTT. This gives the protein CASSSDRGRVGELFF.

The chain links TRBV6-6 to TRBJ1-5; D is unresolved. Between the trimmed V and J ends, which lost 0 bases and 3 bases, there was a span of 9 bases. The CDR3 runs 15 residues. CDR1 is MNHNY, CDR2 SVGAGI, per germline (reference sequence). The CDR3 loop is CASSYSRPDNQPQHF. The CDR3 nucleotides read TGTGCCAGCAGTTACTCGCGGCCAGACAATCAGCCCCAGCATTTT.

The chain couples TRBV10-3 to TRBJ2-6, with a weak D call TRBD1 (6 bases). Germline V gives CDR1 ENHRY, CDR2 SYGVKD. The length of the CDR3 is 17 residues. V lost 5 bases and J lost 0, with 14 bases in between. The chain's CDR3 is CAISWTAYSSGANVLTF. In DNA, the CDR3 is TGTGCCATCAGTTGGACAGCCTATAGCTCTGGGGCCAACGTCCTGACTTTC.

This chain uses TRBV2 with TRBJ2-7; D perhaps matches TRBD2 (5 bases). V gave up 2 bases and J gave up 3 bases, with 11 bases separating them. Germline CDR1 reads SNHLY; CDR2 reads FYNNEI. The CDR3 totals 14 residues. In DNA, the CDR3 is TGTGCCAGCAGTGAACTTCGGGGTGGCTACGAGCAGTACTTC. This sequence encodes CASSELRGGYEQYF. Full variable domain (rest looked up from reference TRBV2 and TRBJ2-7): EPEVTQTPSHQVTQMGQEVILRCVPISNHLYFYWYRQILGQKVEFLVSFYNNEISEKSEIFDDQFSVERPDGSNFTLKIRSTKLEDSAMYFCASSELRGGYEQYFGPGTRLTVT.

The J gene is TRBJ1-1, the V gene TRBV5-8; 9 nucleotides agree with TRBD1. The CDR3 runs to 15 residues. From germline, CDR1 is SGHTS and CDR2 YDEGEE. V lost 4 bases and J lost 11; bases outside the gene matches: 15. As DNA, the CDR3 is TGTGCCAGCAGCCTACGGGACAGGGCCCGGGCGGGGGCTTTCTTT. Its translation is CASSLRDRARAGAFF.

CDR3 sequence: CAISELGRASYNSPLHF. The CDR3 DNA reads as TGTGCCATCAGTGAATTGGGGCGGGCCTCCTATAATTCACCCCTCCACTTT. V and J are TRBV10-3 and TRBJ1-6, with D tentatively TRBD1 (5 bases). V dropped 3 bases and J dropped 0 bases, with 12 bases sitting between them. Germline V lookup: CDR1 ENHRY, CDR2 SYGVKD. This CDR3 has 17 amino acids.

DNA for the CDR3: TGCGCCAGCAGCTTTCGGGAGAACCAAGAGACCCAGTACTTC. Translated, it gives CASSFRENQETQYF. This chain links TRBV5-1 with TRBJ2-5; TRBD2 might be the D (6 bases). The length of the CDR3 is 14 residues. Germline loops: CDR1 SGHRS, CDR2 YFSETQ. V gave up 2 bases and J gave up 0 bases, with 8 bases separating them. Supplemented by reference TRBV5-1 and TRBJ2-5, the full variable domain reads KAGVTQTPRYLIKTRGQQVTLSCSPISGHRSVSWYQQTPGQGLQFLFEYFSETQRNKGNFPGRFSGRQFSNSRSEMNVSTLELGDSALYLCASSFRENQETQYFGPGTRLLVL.

This clone was observed a single time. This chain links TRBV28 with TRBJ1-2, with D perhaps matching TRBD1 (6 bases). V was cut by 10 bases and J by 7 bases, with 16 bases left in between. Germline assignment: CDR1 MDHEN and CDR2 SYDVKM. This CDR3 has 12 residues. CDR3 protein: CANSRGRSGYTF. The CDR3 coding sequence is TGTGCCAACTCCAGGGGTCGGAGTGGCTACACCTTC.

This chain joins TRBV9 and TRBJ2-7; 7 bases agree with TRBD1. From germline, CDR1 is SGDLS and CDR2 YYNGEE. Trimming cost V 3 bases and J 6 bases; bases outside gene matches: 9. This CDR3 comprises 14 residues. The CDR3 region is CASSASFYRGEQYF. CDR3 in DNA: TGTGCCAGCAGCGCGAGTTTCTACAGGGGCGAGCAGTACTTC.

The V call is TRBV28, the J call TRBJ2-1, with 9 nucleotides matching TRBD2. This CDR3 has 15 residues. V lost 6 bases to trimming and J lost 2 bases; unmatched junction nucleotides: 5. Looked up from germline, CDR1 is MDHEN and CDR2 is SYDVKM. This CDR3 reads CASSRTSEPYNEQFF. The CDR3 DNA follows: TGTGCCAGCAGCCGGACTAGCGAACCCTACAATGAGCAGTTCTTC.

The chain couples TRBV9 to TRBJ1-5; TRBD1 might be the D (5 bases). CDR3 length: 15 amino acids. The V end was cut by 4 bases, the J end by 10 bases, with 21 bases between. The germline CDR1 and CDR2 sequences are SGDLS and YYNGEE. The CDR3 sequence: CASSPLSGDGAPQHF. The CDR3 DNA follows: TGTGCCAGCAGCCCTCTTTCGGGGGACGGCGCACCCCAGCATTTT.